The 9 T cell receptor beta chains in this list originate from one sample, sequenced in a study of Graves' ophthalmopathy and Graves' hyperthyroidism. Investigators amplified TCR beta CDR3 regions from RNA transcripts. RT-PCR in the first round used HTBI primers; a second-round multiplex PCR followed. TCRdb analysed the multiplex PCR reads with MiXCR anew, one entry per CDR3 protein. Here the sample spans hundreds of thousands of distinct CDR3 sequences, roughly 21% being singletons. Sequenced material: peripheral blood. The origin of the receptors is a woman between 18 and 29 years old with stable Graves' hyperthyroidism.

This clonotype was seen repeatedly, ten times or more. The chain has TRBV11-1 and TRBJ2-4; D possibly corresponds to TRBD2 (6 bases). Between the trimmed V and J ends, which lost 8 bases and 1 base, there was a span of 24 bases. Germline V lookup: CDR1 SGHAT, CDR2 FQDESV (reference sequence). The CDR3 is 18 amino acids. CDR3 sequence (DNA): TGTGCCAGCGTCGATGGTGGGAGGCCAGTAGGGGCCAAAAACATTCAGTACTTC. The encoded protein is CASVDGGRPVGAKNIQYF.

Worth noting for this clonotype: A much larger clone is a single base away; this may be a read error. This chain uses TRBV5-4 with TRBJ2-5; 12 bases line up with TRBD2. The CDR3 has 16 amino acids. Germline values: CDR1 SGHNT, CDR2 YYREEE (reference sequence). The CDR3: CASSFRTSGVQETKYF. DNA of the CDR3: TGTGCCAGCAGTTTTAGGACTAGCGGGGTCCAAGAGACCAAGTACTTC.

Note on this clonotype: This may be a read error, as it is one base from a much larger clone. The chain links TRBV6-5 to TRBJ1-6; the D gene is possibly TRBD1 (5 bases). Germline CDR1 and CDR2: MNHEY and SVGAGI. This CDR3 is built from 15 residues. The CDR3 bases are TGTGCCAGCAGTTACTCGATTTCGAGGGGATCACACCTCCACTTT. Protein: CASSYSISRGSHLHF.

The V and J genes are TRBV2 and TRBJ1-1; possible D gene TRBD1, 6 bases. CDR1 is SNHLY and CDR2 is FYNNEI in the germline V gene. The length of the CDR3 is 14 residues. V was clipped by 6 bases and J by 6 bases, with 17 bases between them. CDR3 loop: CASRQRGARAEAFF. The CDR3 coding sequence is TGTGCCAGCAGGCAAAGGGGGGCGAGGGCTGAAGCTTTCTTT.

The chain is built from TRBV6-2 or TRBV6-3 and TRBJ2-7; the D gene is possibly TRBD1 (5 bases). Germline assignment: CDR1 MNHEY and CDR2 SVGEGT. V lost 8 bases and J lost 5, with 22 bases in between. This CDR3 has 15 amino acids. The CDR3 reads CASEAPRQLANEQYF. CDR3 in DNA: TGTGCCAGCGAGGCTCCCAGACAGTTGGCGAACGAGCAGTACTTC.

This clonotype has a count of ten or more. The CDR3 DNA is TGTGCCAGCAGCTTAGCGGACAGGGGCTCCTACGAGCAGTACTTC. Residues: CASSLADRGSYEQYF. The chain has TRBV7-9 and TRBJ2-7; 9 positions agree with TRBD1. The length of the CDR3 is 15 residues. With V trimmed by 0 bases and J by 0 bases, 0 bases remained unmatched. Germline V gene data show CDR1 as SEHNR and CDR2 as FQNEAQ (reference sequence).

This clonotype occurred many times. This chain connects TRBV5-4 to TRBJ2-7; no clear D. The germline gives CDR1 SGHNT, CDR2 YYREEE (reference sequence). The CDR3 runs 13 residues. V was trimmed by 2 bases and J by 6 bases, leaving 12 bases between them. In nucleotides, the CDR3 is TGTGCCAGCAGCTTCTTAGGATCGCTCGAGCAGTACTTC. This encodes CASSFLGSLEQYF.

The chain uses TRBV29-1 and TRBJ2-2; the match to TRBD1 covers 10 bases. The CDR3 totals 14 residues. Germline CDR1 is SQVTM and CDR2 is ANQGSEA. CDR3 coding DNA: TGCACCATCGAAGCCGGGACAGGGGCCGGGGAGCTGTTTTTT. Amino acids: CTIEAGTGAGELFF.

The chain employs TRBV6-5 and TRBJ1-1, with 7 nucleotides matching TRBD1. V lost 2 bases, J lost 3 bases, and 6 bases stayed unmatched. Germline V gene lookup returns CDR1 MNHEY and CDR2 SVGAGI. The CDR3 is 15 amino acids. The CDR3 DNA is TGTGCCAGCAGTTACCAAACGACAGGGTACACTGAAGCTTTCTTT. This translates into CASSYQTTGYTEAFF.